This T cell receptor (beta chain) was recorded in a study of T-cell reconstitution after alpha-beta-depleted transplantation in children. This sample's TCRbeta library carried unique molecular identifier barcodes. MiXCR, applied by TCRdb to the PCR reads, yields one record per CDR3 protein. The sample includes about 610,000 distinct CDR3 sequences, 10% to 13% of them seen just once. V shed 2 bases, J shed 4 bases, and the junction held 13 bases outside the gene matches. This CDR3 region has 17 residues. The germline gives CDR1 MNHEY, CDR2 SVGEGT. Specimen: PBMCs from the stem cell graft donor, collected from the stem cell graft. The receptor was isolated from a human donor who donated a stem cell graft to a child with acute myeloid leukemia. The chain recombines TRBV6-2 or TRBV6-3 with TRBJ1-1; 7 positions agree with TRBD1. The CDR3 nucleotides are TGTGCCAGCAGTTACCTGGCGGCAGCTTGGGACAGCACTGAAGCTTTCTTT. This codes for CASSYLAAAWDSTEAFF.